Each of the 3 T cell receptor beta chains below was sequenced from the same sample in a study of cytomegalovirus exposure and HLA in healthy donors. 13 Jbeta primers and 60 Vbeta primers were used for the PCR. The assay was immunoSEQ multiplex PCR, and TCRdb's table has in-frame clones only and misses some. The sample records under 150,000 clones, around three quarters being singletons. The sequencing sample was made of PBMCs. These TCRs come from a man aged 40-50 years in good health and CMV-seronegative.

The chain carries TRBV19 and TRBJ1-2; TRBD1 matches 9 bases. The CDR3 loop spans 17 amino acids. The V gene's germline CDR1 is LNHDA and CDR2 SQIVND (reference sequence). V lost 4 bases to trimming and J lost 7 bases; unmatched junction nucleotides: 16. CDR3 loop: CASSTPATGGMLAGYTF. The DNA of the CDR3 is TGTGCCAGTAGTACTCCCGCGACAGGGGGTATGTTGGCTGGCTACACCTTC.

The CDR3: CASSLGQPIGELFF. DNA of the CDR3: TGTGCCAGCAGCTTAGGACAGCCTATCGGGGAGCTGTTTTTT. The rearrangement uses TRBV6-1 and TRBJ2-2; a possible D gene is TRBD1 (6 bases). V lost 6 bases to trimming and J lost 7 bases, with 15 bases between them. The germline gives CDR1 MNHNS, CDR2 SASEGT. CDR3 length: 14 amino acids.

This clone was seen more than once but under ten times. This chain uses TRBV21-1 with TRBJ1-3; TRBD1 is the table's D call, not checked against the DNA. TRBV21-1 corresponds to a pseudogene. The CDR3 has 17 amino acids. In DNA, the CDR3 is TGTGCCAGCAGCATCCGGGACAGGGGGATGTCTGGAAACACCATATATTTT. It is translated as CASSIRDRGMSGNTIYF.